What follows are 2 T cell receptor beta chains derived from one specimen sequenced in a study of vaccination effects on CD4 cells after COVID-19. Method: immunoSEQ multiplex PCR; TCRdb's copy keeps in-frame clones and lacks some. The table includes 55,000 or so clones, roughly 76% detected once. Before sequencing, viral peptide pools were used by the ViraFEST assay to expand antigen-specific CD4+ T cells. Scientists isolated CD4+ T cells after an approximately 9-day culture period ended. Vaccine recipients lacked prior SARS-CoV-2 infection and had negative nucleocapsid antibodies. These TCRs' antigens remain unknown. The source was CD4+ T cells from PBMCs cultured with SARS-CoV-2 spike peptides, collected before COVID-19 vaccination. The origin of the receptors is a human donor who received a COVID-19 vaccine.

The chain combines TRBV6-5 with TRBJ2-5; the match to TRBD1 covers 7 bases. V dropped 0 bases and J dropped 5; count of bases not matched to a gene: 6. Per germline, CDR1 MNHEY and CDR2 SVGAGI. This CDR3 comprises 15 residues. Here the CDR3 DNA reads TGTGCCAGCAGTTACTCCGACAGGGTCCGGGAGACCCAGTACTTC. Translating it yields CASSYSDRVRETQYF.

The CDR3 region is CASKSDGANVLTF. The CDR3 DNA reads TGTGCCAGTAAGAGTGATGGGGCCAACGTCCTGACTTTC. The V call is TRBV19, the J call TRBJ2-6; D not certain. The CDR3 length is 13 residues. The germline V gene has CDR1 LNHDA and CDR2 SQIVND (reference sequence). The V end was cut by 7 bases, the J end by 3 bases, with 7 bases between.